This T cell receptor beta chain was obtained from a study of T-cell memory formation after mild COVID-19. Whole-study results and caveats: Day 15 to 85 contractors were CD4/CD8 balanced; later expanders leaned CD4+.

The germline V gene has CDR1 SGDLS and CDR2 YYNGEE. Trimming took off 0 bases at V and 6 bases at J, with 16 bases between the two ends. CDR3 size: 16 residues. Each CDR3 protein is one row after TCRdb ran MiXCR on the 5' RACE reads. The data show 500,000 to 650,000 distinct CDR3 sequences, about a fifth seen once. A note on this clonotype: The antigen remains undetermined.

The source is an adult woman who had mild COVID-19 (a few samples of this study predate the infection). Cell type and time point are not known. The chain couples TRBV9 to TRBJ2-1, with D perhaps matching TRBD2 (6 bases). Sequenced material: PBMCs or a T cell subset sorted from them (not recorded which). This CDR3 reads CASSVDDGRGFNEQFF. Written as DNA, the CDR3 is TGTGCCAGCAGCGTAGATGACGGGAGAGGTTTCAATGAGCAGTTCTTC.